This T cell receptor (beta chain) appears in the sequencing data of a study of regulatory T cells in long-lasting Graves disease. This clonotype was counted only a few times. Indicated time point: newly diagnosed GD, antithyroid drugs for less than 3 months. RNA from PBMCs was the source of the TCR library. Patients met American Thyroid Association criteria for Graves' disease. The TCR beta library used iRepertoire HTBI primers with Arm-PCR amplification of CDR3. Each CDR3 protein is one row after TCRdb ran MiXCR on the multiplex PCR reads. Of roughly 410,000 distinct CDR3 sequences listed, around 16% are singletons. This same sample was also taken into another study, of T cells in Graves' hyperthyroidism and ophthalmopathy. That work contributes: Diagnostic decisions used clinical symptoms, serum thyroxine and TRAb, thyroid ultrasound and orbital computed tomography. HTBI primers were the set used in a first-round RT-PCR of the TCR CDR3.

This sequence was found in a middle-aged woman with Graves disease. This material consisted of peripheral blood mononuclear cells (PBMCs), taken at new diagnosis, from a patient treated with antithyroid drugs.

This CDR3 is CASSPGLVGELFF. CDR3 DNA sequence: TGTGCCAGCAGTCCCGGACTAGTCGGGGAGCTGTTTTTT. This chain links TRBV12-3 or TRBV12-4 with TRBJ2-2, with 7 nucleotides matching TRBD2. The CDR3 has 13 residues. V dropped 5 bases and J dropped 7; count of bases not matched to a gene: 4.